This T cell receptor (beta chain) was observed in a study of graft-versus-host responses after intestinal transplantation. Germline V lookup: CDR1 MNHEY, CDR2 SMNVEV (reference sequence). The V end was cut by 0 bases, the J end by 6 bases, with 11 bases between. The length of the CDR3 is 14 residues. TCRdb's copy holds only in-frame clones and misses some; the assay was immunoSEQ multiplex PCR. The sample holds over 100,000 clones, around 93% seen once. About this clone itself: Its matching antigen is unknown.

The sequence came from a human donor who received an intestinal transplant. The sequencing here drew on unstimulated CD4+ T cells sorted from spleen or lymph node cells, taken before intestinal transplant. The chain employs TRBV27 and TRBJ1-1; D not resolved. Written as DNA, the CDR3 is TGTGCCAGCAGTTTATCTTTGGGGATCGCTGAAGCTTTCTTT. It codes for CASSLSLGIAEAFF.